The clone carrying this T cell receptor (beta chain) is labeled as medium-sized. These data are taken from a study of neurological immune-mediated disorders. The ends were cut back, 1 base at V and 1 base at J, with 13 bases in the middle. CDR3 length: 15 residues. Looked up from germline, CDR1 is DFQATT and CDR2 is SNEGSKA (reference sequence). TCRdb reprocessed the 5' RACE reads via MiXCR and lists one record per CDR3 protein. The sample holds 20,000 or so distinct CDR3 sequences, 15% seen once. Sequenced sample: PBMCs. This receptor was obtained from a female donor with HTLV-1-associated myelopathy (HAM/TSP). J is TRBJ1-1 and V is TRBV20-1; maybe TRBD1 (5 bases). CDR3 DNA sequence: TGCAGTGCTAGAGTTTGGCAGGGTGGGAACACTGAAGCTTTCTTT. This encodes CSARVWQGGNTEAFF.